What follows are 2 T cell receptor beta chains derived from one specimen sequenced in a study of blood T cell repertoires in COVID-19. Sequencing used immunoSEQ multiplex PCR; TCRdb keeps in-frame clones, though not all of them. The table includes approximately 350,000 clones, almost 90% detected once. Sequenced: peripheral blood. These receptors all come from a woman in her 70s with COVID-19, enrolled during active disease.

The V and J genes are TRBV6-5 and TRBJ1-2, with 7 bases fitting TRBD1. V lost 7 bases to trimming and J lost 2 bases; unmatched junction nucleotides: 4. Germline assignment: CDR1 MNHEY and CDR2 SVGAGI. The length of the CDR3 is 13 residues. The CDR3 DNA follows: TGTGCCAGCATAGACAGGGTAAACTATGGCTACACCTTC. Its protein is CASIDRVNYGYTF.

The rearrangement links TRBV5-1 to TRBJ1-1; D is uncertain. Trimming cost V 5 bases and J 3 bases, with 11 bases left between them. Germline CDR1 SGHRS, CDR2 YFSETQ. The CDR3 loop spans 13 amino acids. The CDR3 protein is CASSTTTYTEAFF. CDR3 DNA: TGCGCCAGCAGTACGACAACGTACACTGAAGCTTTCTTT. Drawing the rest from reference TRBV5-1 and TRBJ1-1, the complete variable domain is KAGVTQTPRYLIKTRGQQVTLSCSPISGHRSVSWYQQTPGQGLQFLFEYFSETQRNKGNFPGRFSGRQFSNSRSEMNVSTLELGDSALYLCASSTTTYTEAFFGQGTRLTVV.